Presented here are 20 T cell receptor beta chains from one specimen sequenced in a study of blood T cell repertoires in COVID-19. The method was immunoSEQ multiplex PCR; TCRdb's version includes in-frame clones alone and lacks a portion of them. The sample yields about 130,000 clones, over 80% seen once. Sequencing input: peripheral blood. The receptors come from a man between 70 and 80 years old with acute or convalescent COVID-19.

V usage is TRBV7-9 and J usage is TRBJ2-2; 8 positions match TRBD1. The V segment lost 2 bases and the J segment 4 bases; nucleotides outside the gene matches: 15. The germline CDR1 and CDR2 sequences are SEHNR and FQNEAQ (reference sequence). This CDR3 is 19 amino acids long. CDR3 sequence reads: CASSLIFFKGTGFTGELFF. CDR3 DNA sequence: TGTGCCAGCAGCTTAATTTTCTTTAAAGGGACAGGCTTCACCGGGGAGCTGTTTTTT.

V gene TRBV11-2 combines with J gene TRBJ2-5, with 9 bases fitting TRBD2. V shed 4 bases, J shed 5 bases, and the junction held 8 bases outside the gene matches. Germline V gene lookup returns CDR1 SGHAT and CDR2 FQNNGV. The CDR3 loop spans 15 amino acids. The CDR3 here is CASSSGGLARETQYF. CDR3 sequence (DNA): TGTGCCAGCAGCTCTGGGGGACTAGCTCGGGAGACCCAGTACTTC.

This chain uses TRBV10-2 with TRBJ2-1; D gene ambiguous. The CDR3 is made up of 11 amino acids. Per the germline V gene, CDR1 is WSHSY and CDR2 is SAAADI. Trimming stripped 6 bases from V and 9 bases from J, with 9 bases between. Written as DNA, the CDR3 is TGCGCCAGCAGCCCCGCCGGTGAGCAGTTCTTC. Encoded protein: CASSPAGEQFF.

V usage is TRBV10-2 and J usage is TRBJ1-4; no reliable D call. Germline CDR1 and CDR2: WSHSY and SAAADI. V was cut by 5 bases and J by 8 bases, with 15 bases left in between. The CDR3 is 14 amino acids. The CDR3 bases are TGCGCCAGCAGTAGGACCTCAGGAGGAGAAAAACTGTTTTTT. Translating it yields CASSRTSGGEKLFF.

V is TRBV5-5 and J is TRBJ1-1; TRBD1 matches 8 bases. J lost 3 bases, V lost 3 bases, and 10 bases had no gene match. Germline values: CDR1 SGHKS, CDR2 YYEKEE (reference sequence). The CDR3 is made up of 16 amino acids. The CDR3 sequence is CASSYEYLTGDTEAFF. The CDR3 DNA sequence: TGTGCCAGCAGCTATGAATATTTGACAGGGGACACTGAAGCTTTCTTT.

This clone has a handful of counts. The chain has TRBV2 and TRBJ2-2; 13 bases align to TRBD2. Germline values: CDR1 SNHLY, CDR2 FYNNEI. The CDR3 sequence is 16 residues long. V lost 7 bases and J lost 4; bases outside the gene matches: 6. Here the CDR3 DNA reads TGTGCCAGCAAAGGGACTAGCGGGGAACCCACCGGGGAGCTGTTTTTT. This sequence encodes CASKGTSGEPTGELFF.

The V call is TRBV3-1 (or the pseudogene TRBV3-2), the J call TRBJ1-1; D unresolved. The CDR3 is made up of 13 amino acids. V was shortened by 0 bases and J by 8 bases, with 10 bases between the two germline ends. The V gene's germline CDR1 is LGHDT and CDR2 YNNKEL (reference sequence). The CDR3 here is CASSQESKREAFF. CDR3 sequence (DNA): TGTGCCAGCAGCCAAGAGAGTAAGAGAGAAGCTTTCTTT.

This sequence joins TRBV30 and TRBJ1-1; the D gene is possibly TRBD1 (5 bases). Germline assignment: CDR1 GTSNPN and CDR2 SVGIG (reference sequence). The germline V and J ends were trimmed by 1 base and 3 bases, with 9 bases remaining between them. This CDR3 has 13 amino acids. Here the CDR3 reads CAWSGRAHTEAFF. The DNA for the CDR3 is TGTGCCTGGAGTGGCAGGGCACACACTGAAGCTTTCTTT.

There are a few counts of this clone. The chain carries TRBV5-8 and TRBJ1-6, with D uncertain. The germline gives CDR1 SGHTS, CDR2 YDEGEE. The CDR3 loop spans 14 amino acids. The ends were cut back, 3 bases at V and 16 bases at J, with 20 bases in the middle. In DNA form, the CDR3 reads TGTGCCAGCAGCTCCGGTGTGGTGGCGGCCCTTCTCCACTTT. It is translated as CASSSGVVAALLHF. The variable domain in full, with the rest retrieved from reference TRBV5-8 and TRBJ1-6, is EAGVTQSPTHLIKTRGQQATLRCSPISGHTSVYWYQQALGLGLQFLLWYDEGEERNRGNFPPRFSGRQFPNYSSELNVNALELEDSALYLCASSSGVVAALLHFGNGTRLTVT.

The chain has TRBV5-1 and TRBJ2-3; 8 bases line up with TRBD1. CDR1 is SGHRS, CDR2 YFSETQ, per germline. This CDR3 comprises 13 residues. The V gene end was trimmed by 3 bases and the J gene end by 4 bases; junction bases not matched to a gene: 1. CDR3 region: CASSYRGADTQYF. CDR3 nucleotide sequence: TGCGCCAGCAGCTACAGGGGGGCAGATACGCAGTATTTT. The full variable domain, its missing parts supplied by reference TRBV5-1 and TRBJ2-3, is KAGVTQTPRYLIKTRGQQVTLSCSPISGHRSVSWYQQTPGQGLQFLFEYFSETQRNKGNFPGRFSGRQFSNSRSEMNVSTLELGDSALYLCASSYRGADTQYFGPGTRLTVL.

The chain couples TRBV10-3 to TRBJ1-4; the match to TRBD1 covers 7 bases. The CDR3 is 16 amino acids. Germline V CDR1 and CDR2: ENHRY, SYGVKD. V dropped 0 bases and J dropped 4; count of bases not matched to a gene: 5. The CDR3 protein is CAISESRSGGNEKLFF. The CDR3, as DNA: TGTGCCATCAGTGAGTCGAGGTCAGGGGGTAATGAAAAACTGTTTTTT.

The rearrangement links TRBV9 to TRBJ1-2; 12 nucleotides agree with TRBD1. The length of the CDR3 is 14 residues. Trimming took 7 bases from V and 5 from J; bases not matched to a gene: 6. Germline CDR1 and CDR2: SGDLS and YYNGEE. CDR3 sequence: CASFRDRGPYGYTF. Written as DNA, the CDR3 is TGTGCCAGCTTCCGGGACAGGGGGCCGTATGGCTACACCTTC.

The rearrangement joins TRBV12-3 or TRBV12-4 to TRBJ2-1, with TRBD1 as a possible D gene (6 bases). Trimming shortened V by 8 bases and J by 6 bases, and 11 bases separated the two germline ends. The CDR3 loop spans 12 amino acids. CDR3 in amino acids: CASADRSNEQFF. CDR3 DNA: TGTGCCAGCGCTGACAGGTCCAATGAGCAGTTCTTC.

This clone came up once. The chain joins TRBV19 to TRBJ1-2; a possible D gene is TRBD1 (6 bases). Trimming removed 5 bases at V and 1 base at J, with 14 bases between. Germline V gene sequence: CDR1 LNHDA, CDR2 SQIVND (reference sequence). The CDR3 spans 15 residues. CDR3: CASSEGQGLNYGYTF. The CDR3 DNA reads as TGTGCCAGTAGTGAGGGACAAGGTCTTAACTATGGCTACACCTTC. Supplemented by reference TRBV19 and TRBJ1-2, the full variable domain reads DGGITQSPKYLFRKEGQNVTLSCEQNLNHDAMYWYRQDPGQGLRLIYYSQIVNDFQKGDIAEGYSVSREKKESFPLTVTSAQKNPTAFYLCASSEGQGLNYGYTFGSGTRLTVV.

The V and J genes are TRBV7-6 and TRBJ1-5; no clear D. With 5 bases removed from V and 0 bases from J, the gap between germline ends came to 11 bases. The CDR3 consists of 15 residues. Germline V gene lookup returns CDR1 SGHVS and CDR2 FNYEAQ. The CDR3 loop is CASSLGGISNQPQHF. CDR3 coding DNA: TGTGCCAGCAGCCTGGGAGGGATTAGCAATCAGCCCCAGCATTTT. Using reference TRBV7-6 and TRBJ1-5 for the parts outside the CDR3, the full variable domain is GAGVSQSPRYKVTKRGQDVALRCDPISGHVSLYWYRQALGQGPEFLTYFNYEAQQDKSGLPNDRFSAERPEGSISTLTIQRTEQRDSAMYRCASSLGGISNQPQHFGDGTRLSIL.

This chain connects TRBV29-1 to TRBJ2-3; no clear D gene. Trimming took off 5 bases at V and 0 bases at J, with 21 bases between the two ends. CDR1 is SQVTM, CDR2 ANQGSEA, per germline. This CDR3 is 17 amino acids long. This chain's CDR3 is CSVTASIGFYSTDTQYF. The CDR3 coding sequence is TGCAGCGTTACCGCCTCTATCGGGTTTTATAGCACAGATACGCAGTATTTT.

This clone was found a few times. The chain is built from TRBV19 and TRBJ2-5; no clear D. Germline V CDR1 and CDR2: LNHDA, SQIVND (reference sequence). Trimming removed 6 bases from V and 4 bases from J, with 3 bases in between. The CDR3 extends over 10 amino acids. CDR3 residues: CASSGETQYF. The CDR3 region has the DNA TGTGCCAGTAGCGGAGAGACCCAGTACTTC.

CDR3 region: CASSPRTDYEQYF. CDR3 coding DNA: TGTGCCAGCAGTCCCAGGACTGACTACGAGCAGTACTTC. The chain employs TRBV12-3 or TRBV12-4 and TRBJ2-7, with D perhaps matching TRBD2 (5 bases). CDR3 size: 13 residues. V was pared by 5 bases and J by 3 bases, with 11 bases between.

The chain employs TRBV5-1 and TRBJ1-2; possibly TRBD1 for D (6 bases). The length of the CDR3 is 13 residues. The V end lost 3 bases, the J end lost 8 bases, and 14 bases lay between the germline ends. Germline V gene sequence: CDR1 SGHRS, CDR2 YFSETQ. CDR3 nucleotides: TGCGCCAGCAGCTCGACCACAGGGATCGGCTACACCTTC. It translates to CASSSTTGIGYTF.

This clone was observed a few times. V is TRBV5-1 and J is TRBJ2-7; 8 nucleotides agree with TRBD2. V dropped 6 bases and J dropped 2; count of bases not matched to a gene: 10. In germline, CDR1 is SGHRS, CDR2 YFSETQ. The CDR3 sequence is 15 residues long. The CDR3 nucleotides are TGCGCCAGCACCCCGGGGGGGGGCAGCCCCTACGAGCAGTACTTC. This codes for CASTPGGGSPYEQYF. The whole variable domain, filled in from reference TRBV5-1 and TRBJ2-7, reads KAGVTQTPRYLIKTRGQQVTLSCSPISGHRSVSWYQQTPGQGLQFLFEYFSETQRNKGNFPGRFSGRQFSNSRSEMNVSTLELGDSALYLCASTPGGGSPYEQYFGPGTRLTVT.